These 23 T cell receptor beta chains originate from one sample sequenced in a study of shared clonotypes between healthy human individuals. TCRdb keeps only in-frame clones here, not all; method: immunoSEQ multiplex PCR. The data show 2 million to 2.5 million clones, under 97% seen once. The sequenced sample consisted of naive CD4+ T cells sorted from blood. Subset indicated: CD45RA+ positively selected. The receptors were gathered from a man between 18 and 29 years old in good health.

This clone occurred once. This chain uses TRBV29-1 with TRBJ2-1, with 15 bases fitting TRBD2. The CDR3 runs 18 residues. The trim removed 7 bases at V and 4 bases at J, leaving 14 bases unmatched. CDR1 SQVTM and CDR2 ANQGSEA come from the germline V gene. The CDR3 spells CSGSQGLAGGYLYNEQFF. DNA of the CDR3: TGCAGCGGGTCCCAGGGACTAGCGGGGGGCTACCTTTACAATGAGCAGTTCTTC.

The chain recombines TRBV30 with TRBJ1-2; a weak D match, TRBD1 (6 bases). Trimming shortened V by 4 bases and J by 4 bases, and 10 bases separated the two germline ends. Germline values: CDR1 GTSNPN, CDR2 SVGIG (reference sequence). The CDR3 is 12 residues long. The CDR3 protein is CAWMVGAYGYTF. The CDR3 region has the DNA TGTGCCTGGATGGTGGGGGCCTATGGCTACACCTTC.

The chain carries TRBV10-3 and TRBJ1-4, with D possibly matching TRBD1 (6 bases). Trimming took off 11 bases at V and 8 bases at J, with 18 bases between the two ends. The CDR3 has 13 residues. CDR1 and CDR2 (germline): ENHRY, SYGVKD. The CDR3 spells CAVNTGLGEKLFF. The CDR3 DNA reads TGTGCCGTTAATACAGGGCTGGGAGAAAAACTGTTTTTT.

The chain links TRBV19 to TRBJ1-5, with TRBD1 as a possible D gene (6 bases). Per the germline V gene, CDR1 is LNHDA and CDR2 is SQIVND (reference sequence). This CDR3 has 14 amino acids. With 4 bases removed from V and 3 bases from J, the gap between germline ends came to 10 bases. CDR3 residues: CASSTGGFNQPQHF. The CDR3 DNA follows: TGTGCCAGTAGTACCGGGGGCTTCAATCAGCCCCAGCATTTT.

The chain uses TRBV7-2 and TRBJ2-7; D is unresolved. This CDR3 has 12 amino acids. CDR1 and CDR2 from the germline V gene are SGHTA and FQGNSA. Deletions cut 5 bases from V and 2 bases from J, with 7 bases between. The CDR3 DNA reads TGTGCCAGCAGCCAAGAGCCCTACGAGCAGTACTTC. It is translated as CASSQEPYEQYF.

The gene calls are TRBV10-3 and TRBJ1-2; 10 bases are a match to TRBD1. V shed 5 bases, J shed 3 bases, and the junction held 9 bases outside the gene matches. Germline V gives CDR1 ENHRY, CDR2 SYGVKD. The CDR3 consists of 16 residues. CDR3 region: CAISPTRDRGDYGYTF. In DNA, the CDR3 is TGTGCCATCAGTCCTACCCGGGACAGGGGAGACTATGGCTACACCTTC.

The table lists this clone with a count of one. The rearrangement links TRBV5-1 to TRBJ2-1, with 11 bases lining up with TRBD2. J was trimmed by 5 bases and V by 4 bases; bases with no gene match: 8. Per germline, CDR1 SGHRS and CDR2 YFSETQ. The CDR3 consists of 16 residues. The CDR3 is CASSPHQGLADNEQFF. CDR3 nucleotides: TGCGCCAGCAGCCCCCACCAGGGACTAGCGGACAATGAGCAGTTCTTC. The full variable domain, rest sourced from reference TRBV5-1 and TRBJ2-1, is KAGVTQTPRYLIKTRGQQVTLSCSPISGHRSVSWYQQTPGQGLQFLFEYFSETQRNKGNFPGRFSGRQFSNSRSEMNVSTLELGDSALYLCASSPHQGLADNEQFFGPGTRLTVL.

This chain joins TRBV7-2 and TRBJ2-1, with D unclear. V gave up 2 bases and J gave up 6 bases, with 11 bases separating them. This CDR3 has 14 amino acids. Germline V gene sequence: CDR1 SGHTA, CDR2 FQGNSA. The CDR3 loop is CASSLSSFTNEQFF. For the CDR3, the DNA is TGTGCCAGCAGCTTAAGTTCGTTCACCAATGAGCAGTTCTTC.

The V and J genes are TRBV6-1 and TRBJ1-1, with TRBD1 as a possible D gene (5 bases). CDR1 is MNHNS, CDR2 SASEGT, per germline. V lost 6 bases and J lost 10, with 21 bases in between. The CDR3 is 14 residues long. The CDR3 protein is CASSPMVLGGRAFF. In DNA form, the CDR3 reads TGTGCCAGCAGCCCCATGGTCCTGGGGGGGAGAGCTTTCTTT.

In DNA, the CDR3 is TGTGCCAGCAGCTCCAGGACAGGAAGTTTCTACGAGCAGTACTTC. Its protein product is CASSSRTGSFYEQYF. The rearrangement joins TRBV7-8 to TRBJ2-7; 7 nucleotides align to TRBD1. In germline, CDR1 is SGHVS, CDR2 FQNEAQ. CDR3 length: 15 amino acids. The ends lost 4 bases at V and 3 bases at J; junction bases unmatched: 9. Filled out from reference TRBV7-8 and TRBJ2-7, the complete variable domain reads GAGVSQSPRYKVAKRGQDVALRCDPISGHVSLFWYQQALGQGPEFLTYFQNEAQLDKSGLPSDRFFAERPEGSVSTLKIQRTQQEDSAVYLCASSSRTGSFYEQYFGPGTRLTVT.

This chain joins TRBV5-1 and TRBJ1-2, with TRBD1 as a possible D gene (5 bases). The CDR3 loop spans 11 amino acids. The germline V and J ends were trimmed by 5 bases and 4 bases, with 6 bases remaining between them. Per germline, CDR1 SGHRS and CDR2 YFSETQ. CDR3 residues: CASRQAYGYTF. The CDR3 DNA reads as TGCGCCAGCAGACAGGCCTATGGCTACACCTTC.

With respect to this clone: Within the sample, other DNA sequences also encode this same CDR3. The rearrangement links TRBV2 to TRBJ2-5; D gene uncertain. CDR1 and CDR2 (germline): SNHLY, FYNNEI. Between the trimmed V and J ends, which lost 5 bases and 0 bases, there was a span of 1 base. There are 11 residues in the CDR3. CDR3 protein: CASSNQETQYF. The DNA of the CDR3 is TGTGCCAGCAGTAACCAAGAGACCCAGTACTTC.

Turning to this clone: The sample carries other DNA sequences with the same CDR3. This chain uses TRBV28 with TRBJ2-3; possibly TRBD1 for D (6 bases). This CDR3 comprises 14 residues. The germline CDR1 and CDR2 sequences are MDHEN and SYDVKM. With 6 bases removed from V and 0 bases from J, the gap between germline ends came to 10 bases. CDR3 residues: CASRPQGSTDTQYF. CDR3 nucleotides: TGTGCCAGCAGACCGCAGGGGAGCACAGATACGCAGTATTTT.

The V call is TRBV10-3, the J call TRBJ2-3; D uncertain. Germline values: CDR1 ENHRY, CDR2 SYGVKD. CDR3 length equals 15 residues. Trimming shortened V by 3 bases and J by 3 bases, and 13 bases separated the two germline ends. This CDR3 is CAISDARKGTDTQYF. The CDR3 DNA follows: TGTGCCATCAGTGACGCGCGGAAGGGAACAGATACGCAGTATTTT.

The chain uses TRBV28 and TRBJ2-1, with a weak D call TRBD2 (5 bases). Germline V CDR1 and CDR2: MDHEN, SYDVKM. The CDR3 covers 13 residues. The V gene lost 6 bases and the J gene lost 4 bases, with 10 bases spanning the gap. CDR3 coding DNA: TGTGCCAGCAGATCAACTAGTTACAATGAGCAGTTCTTC. This gives the protein CASRSTSYNEQFF.

This clone was detected only once. The rearrangement joins TRBV7-9 to TRBJ2-3; possible D gene TRBD1, 6 bases. The germline V gene encodes CDR1 SEHNR and CDR2 FQNEAQ (reference sequence). The length of the CDR3 is 16 residues. V dropped 5 bases and J dropped 0 bases, with 15 bases sitting between them. The CDR3 protein is CASSNDMGASTDTQYF. The CDR3 DNA sequence: TGTGCCAGCAGCAATGACATGGGGGCTAGCACAGATACGCAGTATTTT.

The chain combines TRBV28 with TRBJ2-2; weak D call: TRBD1 (6 bases). V lost 2 bases, J lost 2 bases, and 9 bases lay in between. Germline CDR1 and CDR2: MDHEN and SYDVKM. The CDR3 is made up of 15 amino acids. Here the CDR3 reads CASSLSRGNTGELFF. As DNA, the CDR3 is TGTGCCAGCAGTTTAAGCAGGGGCAACACCGGGGAGCTGTTTTTT.

This chain uses TRBV6-1 with TRBJ1-1; unclear D gene. The V gene's germline CDR1 is MNHNS and CDR2 SASEGT. CDR3 length equals 14 residues. V gave up 6 bases and J gave up 1 base, with 12 bases separating them. CDR3 coding DNA: TGTGCCAGCAGCCCCGGGTCTTCGAACACTGAAGCTTTCTTT. Protein sequence: CASSPGSSNTEAFF.

V gene TRBV7-9 combines with J gene TRBJ1-6; D not certain. V was trimmed by 4 bases and J by 7 bases, leaving 11 bases between them. The germline V gene encodes CDR1 SEHNR and CDR2 FQNEAQ (reference sequence). The CDR3 sequence is 14 residues long. CDR3 amino acids: CASSSKDGNSPLHF. The CDR3 bases are TGTGCCAGCAGCTCGAAGGACGGGAATTCACCCCTCCACTTT. The variable domain in full, completed from reference TRBV7-9 and TRBJ1-6, reads DTGVSQNPRHKITKRGQNVTFRCDPISEHNRLYWYRQTLGQGPEFLTYFQNEAQLEKSRLLSDRFSAERPKGSFSTLEIQRTEQGDSAMYLCASSSKDGNSPLHFGNGTRLTVT.

As to this clone: Different DNA sequences within this sample yield the same CDR3. V and J are TRBV4-1 and TRBJ2-7; 8 positions agree with TRBD1. There are 15 residues in the CDR3. The ends lost 1 base at V and 2 bases at J; junction bases unmatched: 4. CDR1 is MGHRA, CDR2 YSYEKL, per germline. CDR3: CASSQGGTGTYEQYF. CDR3 DNA sequence: TGCGCCAGCAGCCAAGGAGGGACAGGAACCTACGAGCAGTACTTC.

The rearrangement uses TRBV5-4 and TRBJ1-6, with TRBD1 matching over 9 bases. Per the germline V gene, CDR1 is SGHNT and CDR2 is YYREEE (reference sequence). The CDR3 consists of 16 residues. Losses at the gene ends were 1 base for V and 8 bases for J; bases not matched to a gene: 7. CDR3 in amino acids: CASSLPRQGEYSPLHF. The CDR3 region has the DNA TGTGCCAGCAGCTTGCCAAGACAGGGGGAGTATTCACCCCTCCACTTT.

The CDR3 loop is CASKEIGSGYTF. The CDR3 nucleotides are TGTGCCAGCAAGGAAATAGGGAGTGGCTACACCTTC. The chain has TRBV6-5 and TRBJ1-2, with D uncertain. Germline V CDR1 and CDR2: MNHEY, SVGAGI. The CDR3 covers 12 residues. Trimming took off 7 bases at V and 7 bases at J, with 13 bases between the two ends.

In the case of this clone: This specimen includes other DNA sequences encoding the same CDR3. The chain links TRBV11-2 to TRBJ1-1; 7 bases are shared with TRBD1. The CDR3 consists of 13 residues. V was clipped by 5 bases and J by 4 bases; unmatched bases: 4. Germline lookup yields CDR1 SGHAT and CDR2 FQNNGV. The CDR3 spells CASSPDRATEAFF. The CDR3 nucleotides are TGTGCCAGCAGCCCCGACAGGGCCACTGAAGCTTTCTTT.